The present TCR beta chain was sequenced within a study of cytomegalovirus exposure and HLA in healthy donors. PCR amplification relied on 60 Vbeta primers (plus 13 Jbeta primers). Data came from immunoSEQ multiplex PCR; TCRdb stores just in-frame clones and leaves some out. In the table there are some 85,000 clones, 76% of which are singletons. The study, taken as a whole, reports: Reportedly, fewer N-insertions than the approximately 650-donor mean appeared in an Asian-associated ancestry cluster in a later analysis. The authors excluded some V segments, including TRBV6-2 and TRBV6-3, as indistinguishable. Earlier analysis looked at TCR beta V segments, and most were productive about 90% or about 30% of the time. HLA alleles showed associations with some 17,000 TCR beta sequences in a later analysis, at a 0.05 false discovery rate.

Germline loops: CDR1 MNHNS, CDR2 SASEGT. Between the trimmed V and J ends, which lost 7 bases and 3 bases, there was a span of 17 bases. The CDR3 runs to 15 residues. On this clone: Its antigen is not known.

The clonotype originates from a male donor in good health and CMV-seronegative. V usage is TRBV6-1 and J usage is TRBJ2-3; the D is unclear. Sequences were obtained from PBMCs. CDR3 protein: CASITGFGGTDTQYF. The CDR3, as DNA: TGTGCCAGCATAACCGGTTTCGGCGGAACAGATACGCAGTATTTT.